These 26 T cell receptor beta chains were all obtained from the same sample, sequenced in a study of beta chain features in type 1 diabetes (dated by TCRdb to the late 2010s). The receptor library was made with the immunoSEQ multiplex PCR assay. The entire isolated RNA was reverse transcribed using the High Capacity cDNA Reverse Transcription Kit, and thus expressed TCRB transcripts were sequenced. Held by TCRdb, this immuneACCESS table contains in-frame sequences only and omits some clones. Under half of the omission traces to an unresolved V gene where checked; the cause of the rest is unknown. Counted in this sample were 300,000 to 400,000 clones; around 9.6% of them appeared once. 0.6% of the sample belongs to the ten largest clones. Results and caveats for the whole study, not just this receptor: Type 1 diabetes patients showed a moderate but significant shortening of TCRB CDR3 length in all four CD4+ subsets.

No antigens are known for them. The sample was central memory CD4+ T cells from blood. These receptors originate from a man younger than 40 with type 1 diabetes.

This clone has just a few counts. The chain has TRBV18 and TRBJ2-2; D is possibly TRBD1 (6 bases). CDR1 and CDR2 from the germline V gene are KGHSH and LQKENI. The V end was cut by 4 bases, the J end by 6 bases, with 12 bases between. The CDR3 contains 14 residues. CDR3 region: CASSRGTRAGELFF. In DNA form, the CDR3 reads TGTGCCAGCTCACGGGGGACAAGGGCCGGGGAGCTGTTTTTT.

The J gene is TRBJ2-5, the V gene TRBV6-5, with D maybe TRBD2 (6 bases). Germline V gene sequence: CDR1 MNHEY, CDR2 SVGAGI. The CDR3 runs 15 residues. V lost 7 bases to trimming and J lost 5 bases, with 20 bases between them. CDR3 sequence (DNA): TGTGCCAGCATCTGGGCTGACGGGACTCATGAGACCCAGTACTTC. This codes for CASIWADGTHETQYF.

This clone has a handful of counts. This chain joins TRBV6-1 and TRBJ2-5; 7 bases match TRBD2. The DNA end favors TRBJ2-7, so the J call may be wrong. Looked up from germline, CDR1 is MNHNS and CDR2 is SASEGT. This CDR3 region has 15 residues. The CDR3 here is CASSNFATSQYEQYF. For the CDR3, the DNA is TGTGCCAGCAGTAATTTCGCGACTAGCCAGTACGAGCAGTACTTC.

As for this clone: A far larger clone is off by one base, so a read error is likely. V and J are TRBV29-1 and TRBJ1-2; D not resolved. Looked up from germline, CDR1 is SQVTM and CDR2 is ANQGSEA. The CDR3 is 10 amino acids. The V and J ends lost 8 bases and 4 bases respectively, with 8 bases between them. In DNA form, the CDR3 reads TGCAGCACCGGGTCCTATGGCTACACCTTC. Residues: CSTGSYGYTF.

This clone was seen more than once but under ten times. The CDR3 reads CASSADRGHGGYTF. Here the CDR3 DNA reads TGTGCCAGCAGCGCGGACAGGGGGCACGGTGGCTACACCTTC. The chain employs TRBV7-2 and TRBJ1-2; 11 nucleotides match TRBD1. Germline V gene lookup returns CDR1 SGHTA and CDR2 FQGNSA. V dropped 5 bases and J dropped 7; count of bases not matched to a gene: 6. The CDR3 extends over 14 amino acids.

V gene TRBV5-4 combines with J gene TRBJ2-7, with D uncertain. The V gene's germline CDR1 is SGHNT and CDR2 YYREEE (reference sequence). This CDR3 spans 16 amino acids. The ends were cut back, 1 base at V and 0 bases at J, with 14 bases in the middle. CDR3 in amino acids: CASSLFGRPGSYEQYF. The CDR3 DNA reads as TGTGCCAGCAGCTTGTTTGGCAGACCTGGCTCCTACGAGCAGTACTTC. The full variable domain, with the rest looked up from reference TRBV5-4 and TRBJ2-7, is ETGVTQSPTHLIKTRGQQVTLRCSSQSGHNTVSWYQQALGQGPQFIFQYYREEENGRGNFPPRFSGLQFPNYSSELNVNALELDDSALYLCASSLFGRPGSYEQYFGPGTRLTVT.

The chain employs TRBV10-1 and TRBJ2-1, with D possibly matching TRBD2 (6 bases). Trimming cost V 6 bases and J 1 base, with 16 bases left between them. There are 16 residues in the CDR3. The germline V gene has CDR1 WNHNN and CDR2 SYGVQD (reference sequence). CDR3 residues: CASRAQLAKSYNEQFF. The CDR3 DNA is TGCGCCAGCAGGGCCCAGCTAGCGAAATCCTACAATGAGCAGTTCTTC.

This chain joins TRBV9 and TRBJ2-3; tentatively, D is TRBD1 (6 bases). The V and J ends lost 3 bases and 3 bases respectively, with 17 bases between them. The germline V gene has CDR1 SGDLS and CDR2 YYNGEE. The CDR3 totals 16 residues. CDR3 amino acids: CASSENPQGRTDTQYF. The CDR3 nucleotides read TGTGCCAGCAGCGAAAACCCACAGGGAAGGACAGATACGCAGTATTTT.

There are many counts of this clone. The chain recombines TRBV29-1 with TRBJ2-7; the match to TRBD2 covers 9 bases. The CDR3 is 13 amino acids. The junction had 11 bases not matched to a gene; V was cut back by 7 bases and J by 7 bases. Germline CDR1 SQVTM, CDR2 ANQGSEA. Here the CDR3 DNA reads TGCAGCGCCTGGGGAAGCGGGAGGAGTGAGCAGTACTTC. As protein: CSAWGSGRSEQYF.

The sample holds a few counts of this clone. The J gene is TRBJ1-2, the V gene TRBV6-5; weak D call: TRBD1 (5 bases). Germline lookup yields CDR1 MNHEY and CDR2 SVGAGI. The CDR3 contains 13 residues. Trimming removed 6 bases at V and 8 bases at J, with 16 bases between. CDR3: CASSTQTGTGYTF. Written as DNA, the CDR3 is TGTGCCAGCAGCACCCAAACCGGGACGGGCTACACCTTC.

The chain is built from TRBV7-9 and TRBJ2-4; D gene uncertain. Germline V gene data show CDR1 as SEHNR and CDR2 as FQNEAQ (reference sequence). This CDR3 is built from 16 residues. The germline V and J ends were trimmed by 3 bases and 0 bases, with 12 bases remaining between them. The CDR3 loop reads CASSFVGRAAKNIQYF. The CDR3 DNA reads TGTGCCAGCAGCTTCGTGGGTAGGGCAGCCAAAAACATTCAGTACTTC.

The chain combines TRBV28 with TRBJ1-1, with D hard to call. This CDR3 contains 13 residues. Trimming left V 3 bases short and J 7 bases short, with 12 bases between. Germline-derived CDR1 and CDR2 are MDHEN and SYDVKM. CDR3: CASSLGFPIEAFF. The CDR3 nucleotides are TGTGCCAGCAGTTTGGGATTCCCTATTGAAGCTTTCTTT.

This clone showed up just a few times. The chain joins TRBV7-9 to TRBJ1-5; the match to TRBD1 covers 9 bases. The CDR3 sequence is 15 residues long. The germline gives CDR1 SEHNR, CDR2 FQNEAQ (reference sequence). V shed 5 bases, J shed 5 bases, and the junction held 7 bases outside the gene matches. The CDR3 DNA sequence: TGTGCCAGCAGCCCTACGACAGGGGGGGATCAGCCCCAGCATTTT. Its protein is CASSPTTGGDQPQHF.

The V call is TRBV4-3, the J call TRBJ2-1; 12 bases match TRBD2. The CDR3 is 16 residues long. Trimming at V came to 0 bases and at J to 12 bases, leaving 9 bases not matched to a gene. In germline, CDR1 is LGHNA, CDR2 YSLEER. The CDR3 loop is CASSQEGLAGGFRQFF. The CDR3, as DNA: TGCGCCAGCAGCCAAGAGGGGCTAGCGGGAGGGTTCAGGCAGTTCTTC.

This rearrangement joins TRBV18 to TRBJ1-4; D may be TRBD1 (5 bases). Per the germline V gene, CDR1 is KGHSH and CDR2 is LQKENI. Trimming stripped 4 bases from V and 4 bases from J, with 13 bases between. There are 15 residues in the CDR3. CDR3 residues: CASSRSGPVNEKLFF. The CDR3 DNA sequence: TGTGCCAGCTCACGATCGGGGCCCGTTAATGAAAAACTGTTTTTT.

V gene TRBV23-1 combines with J gene TRBJ2-1, with 8 bases matching TRBD2. TRBV23-1 is annotated as an ORF whose role is uncertain. The CDR3 runs to 15 residues. Trimming at V came to 6 bases and at J to 8 bases, leaving 12 bases not matched to a gene. CDR3 sequence: CASSQRSASGYEQFF. The CDR3 region has the DNA TGCGCCAGCAGCCAAAGGAGCGCTAGCGGGTATGAGCAGTTCTTC.

In its sample, this clone was seen once. J is TRBJ2-1 and V is TRBV2; D perhaps matches TRBD2 (6 bases). CDR3 length: 15 residues. The V end was cut by 2 bases, the J end by 6 bases, with 14 bases between. Germline loops: CDR1 SNHLY, CDR2 FYNNEI. CDR3 bases: TGTGCCAGCAGTGAAAGAGTGGGAGGCTCCAATGAGCAGTTCTTC. Encoded protein: CASSERVGGSNEQFF. The whole variable domain, remainder taken from reference TRBV2 and TRBJ2-1, is EPEVTQTPSHQVTQMGQEVILRCVPISNHLYFYWYRQILGQKVEFLVSFYNNEISEKSEIFDDQFSVERPDGSNFTLKIRSTKLEDSAMYFCASSERVGGSNEQFFGPGTRLTVL.

V and J are TRBV7-7 and TRBJ2-3; 11 bases line up with TRBD1. CDR1 is SSHAT and CDR2 is FNYEAQ in the germline V gene (reference sequence). This CDR3 spans 17 amino acids. J was trimmed by 3 bases and V by 5 bases; bases with no gene match: 10. The CDR3 bases are TGTGCCAGCAGCCCCGTTGAAGGGACAGGGGGGACAGATACGCAGTATTTT. It encodes CASSPVEGTGGTDTQYF.

A few counts support this clone. The chain's CDR3 is CASSPRPMNTEAFF. The CDR3, as DNA: TGTGCCAGCAGCCCCAGACCGATGAACACTGAAGCTTTCTTT. The gene calls are TRBV9 and TRBJ1-1; D is undetermined. The CDR3 extends over 14 amino acids. Trimming took 4 bases from V and 0 from J, leaving 10 bases between them. In germline, CDR1 is SGDLS, CDR2 YYNGEE.

The chain is built from TRBV6-6 and TRBJ1-2; no firm D call. Germline-derived CDR1 and CDR2 are MNHNY and SVGAGI (reference sequence). There are 11 residues in the CDR3. The ends were cut back, 0 bases at V and 8 bases at J, with 4 bases in the middle. The CDR3 sequence is CASSYSTGYTF. The CDR3 nucleotides are TGTGCCAGCAGTTACTCGACGGGCTACACCTTC.

This clone has more than one count but fewer than ten. The rearrangement uses TRBV9 and TRBJ1-3; no reliable D call. Between the trimmed V and J ends, which lost 2 bases and 4 bases, there was a span of 16 bases. The CDR3 loop spans 16 amino acids. Germline CDR1 SGDLS, CDR2 YYNGEE. For the CDR3, the DNA is TGTGCCAGCAGCGTTGGACCTGCGATTAGCGGAAACACCATATATTTT. Its protein is CASSVGPAISGNTIYF. The complete variable domain, with remaining parts taken from reference TRBV9 and TRBJ1-3, reads DSGVTQTPKHLITATGQRVTLRCSPRSGDLSVYWYQQSLDQGLQFLIQYYNGEERAKGNILERFSAQQFPDLHSELNLSSLELGDSALYFCASSVGPAISGNTIYFGEGSWLTVV.

There are a few counts of this clone. The chain carries TRBV19 and TRBJ1-2; D is unresolved. There are 12 residues in the CDR3. Trimming removed 8 bases from V and 4 bases from J, with 11 bases in between. Per the germline V gene, CDR1 is LNHDA and CDR2 is SQIVND (reference sequence). CDR3 in amino acids: CASRKETYGYTF. In DNA, the CDR3 is TGTGCCAGTCGGAAGGAAACCTATGGCTACACCTTC.

The V and J genes are TRBV30 and TRBJ2-6; the D is unclear. Germline V lookup: CDR1 GTSNPN, CDR2 SVGIG (reference sequence). V was clipped by 4 bases and J by 0 bases, with 13 bases between them. The CDR3 covers 16 residues. Written as DNA, the CDR3 is TGTGCCTGGAAGACGTCTTGGCGCTCTGGGGCCAACGTCCTGACTTTC. As protein: CAWKTSWRSGANVLTF.

The table lists this clone with a few counts. The CDR3 sequence: CASLVAGSYEQYF. The CDR3 DNA reads as TGTGCCAGCCTTGTAGCGGGAAGCTACGAGCAGTACTTC. The gene calls are TRBV7-2 and TRBJ2-7; 8 bases are shared with TRBD2. Germline CDR1 is SGHTA and CDR2 is FQGNSA. Germline trimming cut 8 bases from V and 3 bases from J; bases unmatched to any gene: 6. The CDR3 consists of 13 residues.

This clone was observed a handful of times. The germline gene is not matched at one end of the junction; a read error may be the cause. The rearrangement uses TRBV6-5 and TRBJ1-1; TRBD1 aligns across 7 bases. This CDR3 is 11 amino acids long. The germline CDR1 and CDR2 sequences are MNHEY and SVGAGI. CDR3 amino acids: CASRQDRAISF. In nucleotides, the CDR3 is TGTGCCAGCAGACAAGACAGGGCAATATCATTT.

In this sample, this clone turned up a few times. The V and J genes are TRBV10-3 and TRBJ2-2; 14 bases are a match to TRBD2. Trimming took 3 bases from V and 7 from J; bases not matched to a gene: 10. CDR1 ENHRY and CDR2 SYGVKD come from the germline V gene. The CDR3 is made up of 18 amino acids. CDR3 region: CAISDSGTSGSQVGELFF. In nucleotides, the CDR3 is TGTGCCATCAGTGATTCCGGGACTAGCGGGAGTCAGGTCGGGGAGCTGTTTTTT.